Sequencing of this T cell receptor beta chain was carried out in a study of cytomegalovirus exposure and HLA in healthy donors. Primers for the PCR totalled 60 Vbeta and 13 Jbeta. Measured with immunoSEQ multiplex PCR; TCRdb has only the in-frame clones, and not every one. The data contain about 200,000 clones, around three quarters of them singletons. The CDR3 runs to 15 residues. CDR1 and CDR2 from the germline V gene are KGHSH and LQKENI. V was pared by 1 base and J by 5 bases, with 14 bases between. The sequence was collected from a man between 25 and 39 years old in good health and CMV-seronegative. V and J are TRBV18 and TRBJ1-1; D ambiguous. Material: PBMCs. Written as DNA, the CDR3 is TGTGCCAGCTCACCACGGTCCGGGTCCTGGACTGAAGCTTTCTTT. Translating gives CASSPRSGSWTEAFF. The full variable domain, rest sourced from reference TRBV18 and TRBJ1-1, is NAGVMQNPRHLVRRRGQEARLRCSPMKGHSHVYWYRQLPEEGLKFMVYLQKENIIDESGMPKERFSAEFPKEGPSILRIQQVVRGDSAAYFCASSPRSGSWTEAFFGQGTRLTVV.